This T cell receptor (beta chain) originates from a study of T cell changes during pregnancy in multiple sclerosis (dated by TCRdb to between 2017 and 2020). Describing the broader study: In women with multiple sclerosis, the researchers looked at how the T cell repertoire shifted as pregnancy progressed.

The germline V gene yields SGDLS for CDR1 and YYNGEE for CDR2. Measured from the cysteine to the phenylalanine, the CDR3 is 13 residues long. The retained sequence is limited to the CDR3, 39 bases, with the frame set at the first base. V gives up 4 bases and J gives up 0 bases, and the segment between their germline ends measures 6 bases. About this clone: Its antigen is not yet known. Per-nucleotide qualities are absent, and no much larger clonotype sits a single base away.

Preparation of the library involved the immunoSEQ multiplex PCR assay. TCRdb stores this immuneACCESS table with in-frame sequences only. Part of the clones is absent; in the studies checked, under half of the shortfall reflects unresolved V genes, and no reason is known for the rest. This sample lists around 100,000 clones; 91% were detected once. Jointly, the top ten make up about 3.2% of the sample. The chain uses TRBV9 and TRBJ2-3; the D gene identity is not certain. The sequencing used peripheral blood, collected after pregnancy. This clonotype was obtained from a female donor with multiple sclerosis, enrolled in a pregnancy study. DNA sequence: TGTGCCAGCAGCTATTCTAGCACAGATACGCAGTATTTT. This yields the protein CASSYSSTDTQYF.